Given below is one T cell receptor (beta chain) in context. Its antigen is still unknown. This sample stems from a study of OX40 agonist ivuxolimab in advanced cancers. Study context: Three partial responders included one hepatocellular carcinoma patient and two cutaneous melanoma patients. Whole-study findings and limits: Low clonal expansion, among the lowest seen, marked partial responders at 0.1-3.0 mg/kg. Expanded clones tended on average to be more numerous among CD8+ T cells than CD4+.

Assay used: immunoSEQ multiplex PCR; TCRdb lists only in-frame clones, some missing. The sample has 70,000 to 95,000 clones, more than 85% seen once; the top ten hold approximately 6.5%. The CDR3 runs 15 residues. This sample comprised CD4+ or CD8+ T cells sorted from blood, obtained in a trial of the OX40 agonist ivuxolimab. The J gene is TRBJ2-1, the V gene TRBV1; no check of the table's D call, TRBD2, against the DNA was made. TRBV1 is noted as a pseudogene. The sequence derives from an adult with an advanced solid tumor such as melanoma, head and neck, liver or kidney cancer. The CDR3 region is CTSSHWGRSHNEQFF. CDR3 in DNA: TGCACCAGCAGCCATTGGGGGAGGAGCCACAATGAGCAGTTCTTC.